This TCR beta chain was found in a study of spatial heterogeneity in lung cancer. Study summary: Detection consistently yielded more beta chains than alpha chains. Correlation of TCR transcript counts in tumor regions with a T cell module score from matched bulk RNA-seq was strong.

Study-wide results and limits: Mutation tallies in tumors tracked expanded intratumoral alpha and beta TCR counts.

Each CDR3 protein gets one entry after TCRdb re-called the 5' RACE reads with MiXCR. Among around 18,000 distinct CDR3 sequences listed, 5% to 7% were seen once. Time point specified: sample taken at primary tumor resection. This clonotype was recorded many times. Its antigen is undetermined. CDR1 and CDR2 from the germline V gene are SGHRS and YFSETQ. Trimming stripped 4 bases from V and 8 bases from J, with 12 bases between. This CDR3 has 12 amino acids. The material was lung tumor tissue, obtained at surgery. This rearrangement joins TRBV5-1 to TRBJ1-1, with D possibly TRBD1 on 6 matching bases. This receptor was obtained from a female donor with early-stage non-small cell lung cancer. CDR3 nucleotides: TGCGCCAGCAGCCACCAGGGGCCCGAAGCTTTCTTT. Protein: CASSHQGPEAFF.